The present TCR beta chain was sequenced within a study of T cell responses to AZD1222 COVID-19 vaccine. Overall study findings and caveats: Spike regions recognized by vaccine-associated CD4 TCRs spanned the protein, led by 160-218 and 743-854.

On this clone itself: Its specificity is not known.

Second-dose groups at about 4 or about 12 weeks were pooled. Profiling relied on immunoSEQ multiplex PCR, and the TCRdb table lists in-frame clones only, not all of them. The sample includes over 150,000 clones, roughly 88% seen only once; the top ten take 4% to 4.5%. There are 15 residues in the CDR3. Germline V gene data show CDR1 as SEHNR and CDR2 as FQNEAQ (reference sequence). Trimming pared 5 bases from V and 1 base from J, leaving 14 bases between. The source is an adult who received the AZD1222 COVID-19 vaccine. The material was peripheral blood, obtained 28 days after the second AZD1222 dose. The V call is TRBV7-9, the J call TRBJ1-1; tentative D call: TRBD1 (5 bases). CDR3 region: CASSTRTLENTEAFF. The CDR3 region has the DNA TGTGCCAGCAGCACCCGGACATTGGAGAACACTGAAGCTTTCTTT.